This T cell receptor beta chain is drawn from a study of regulatory T cells in long-lasting Graves disease. This clonotype has at least ten counts. The V gene's germline CDR1 is GTSNPN and CDR2 SVGIG (reference sequence). The J segment lost 4 bases and the V segment lost 4 bases, leaving 5 bases of the junction unmatched. There are 14 residues in the CDR3. Indicated time point: newly diagnosed GD, antithyroid drugs for less than 3 months. PBMC-derived RNA was used for the TCR library. The TCR beta library used iRepertoire HTBI primers with Arm-PCR amplification of CDR3. TCRdb ran MiXCR on the multiplex PCR reads and lists one entry per CDR3 protein. The sample includes roughly 320,000 distinct CDR3 sequences, 15% to 20% of them seen just once. These data are also associated with another study on T cells in Graves' hyperthyroidism and ophthalmopathy. This second study says: A first-round RT-PCR of the TCR CDR3 used the HTBI primer set.

The starting material was peripheral blood mononuclear cells (PBMCs), obtained at new diagnosis, from a patient treated with antithyroid drugs. This chain joins TRBV30 and TRBJ2-2, with 8 bases aligning to TRBD1. The TCR sequence derives from a man aged 40-49 years with Graves disease. CDR3 region: CAWTRTGSTGELFF. CDR3 nucleotide sequence: TGTGCCTGGACCCGGACAGGGAGCACCGGGGAGCTGTTTTTT.